This TCR beta chain was observed in a study of PD-L1 blockade in urothelial cancer. At the level of the study: Male patients with bladder-origin urothelial cancer numbered about nine tenths of the roughly 30.

Assay used: immunoSEQ multiplex PCR; TCRdb lists only in-frame clones, some missing. The table lists about 100,000 clones, about 90% of them singletons. Germline values: CDR1 SEHNR, CDR2 FQNEAQ (reference sequence). The junction had 2 bases not matched to a gene; V was cut back by 8 bases and J by 3 bases. CDR3 size: 12 residues. Each patient's cancer was a locally advanced or metastatic urothelial carcinoma. Each patient gave between 1 and 8 samples of peripheral blood mononuclear cells, which were collected pretreatment and during treatment. The material was PBMCs, obtained around atezolizumab (anti-PD-L1) treatment. The chain is built from TRBV7-9 and TRBJ2-7; 9 bases are a match to TRBD1. This receptor was identified in a woman over 75 with urothelial cancer. This CDR3 reads CASGTGYYEQYF. The CDR3 DNA reads TGTGCCAGCGGGACAGGGTACTACGAGCAGTACTTC.